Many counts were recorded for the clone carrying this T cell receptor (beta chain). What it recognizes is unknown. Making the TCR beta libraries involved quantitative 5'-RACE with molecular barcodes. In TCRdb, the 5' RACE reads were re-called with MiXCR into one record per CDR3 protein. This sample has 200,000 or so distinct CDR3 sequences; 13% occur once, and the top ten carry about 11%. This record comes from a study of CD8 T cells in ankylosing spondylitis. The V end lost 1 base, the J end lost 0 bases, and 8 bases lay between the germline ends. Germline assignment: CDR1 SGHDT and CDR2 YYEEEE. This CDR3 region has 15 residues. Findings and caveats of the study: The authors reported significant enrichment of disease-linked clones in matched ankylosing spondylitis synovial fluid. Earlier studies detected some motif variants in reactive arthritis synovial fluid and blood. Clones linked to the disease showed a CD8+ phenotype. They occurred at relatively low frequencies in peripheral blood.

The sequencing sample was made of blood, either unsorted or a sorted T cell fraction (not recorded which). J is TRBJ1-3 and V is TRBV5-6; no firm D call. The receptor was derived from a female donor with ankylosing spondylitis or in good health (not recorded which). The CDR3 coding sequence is TGTGCCAGCAGCTTGCGGGGTAACTCTGGAAACACCATATATTTT. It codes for CASSLRGNSGNTIYF.